Below, 17 T cell receptor beta chains from the same sample are listed, as sequenced in a study of blood T cell repertoires in COVID-19. Method: immunoSEQ multiplex PCR; TCRdb's copy keeps in-frame clones and lacks some. The sample contains about 300,000 clones, nearly 90% of which appear only once. Sequenced sample: PBMCs or T cells enriched from blood (not recorded which). These receptors originate from a woman aged 25 to 45 who had recovered from COVID-19.

The chain uses TRBV7-3 and TRBJ1-1; D is uncertain. V was clipped by 0 bases and J by 1 base, with 9 bases between them. The CDR3 is 15 amino acids. The germline CDR1 and CDR2 sequences are SGHTA and FQGTGA. CDR3 bases: TGTGCCAGCAGCTTAACGTCCCCAGGGAACACTGAAGCTTTCTTT. Protein: CASSLTSPGNTEAFF.

The chain carries TRBV5-1 and TRBJ1-6; 7 bases match TRBD1. The length of the CDR3 is 12 residues. V gave up 4 bases and J gave up 13 bases; unmatched junction bases: 5. Germline-derived CDR1 and CDR2 are SGHRS and YFSETQ. The CDR3 DNA sequence: TGCGCCAGCAGCACGACAGGGTCTCCCCTCCACTTT. This encodes CASSTTGSPLHF.

This clone was seen a single time. The chain combines TRBV18 with TRBJ1-4, with 7 bases aligning to TRBD1. This CDR3 has 15 residues. Germline V lookup: CDR1 KGHSH, CDR2 LQKENI. V lost 7 bases to trimming and J lost 7 bases; unmatched junction nucleotides: 12. CDR3 sequence (DNA): TGTGCCAGCTATACATCCCGGGACAGTGCTGAAAAACTGTTTTTT. Protein sequence: CASYTSRDSAEKLFF.

This rearrangement joins TRBV30 to TRBJ1-4; D possibly corresponds to TRBD1 (5 bases). Germline V gives CDR1 GTSNPN, CDR2 SVGIG (reference sequence). V lost 3 bases, J lost 5 bases, and 10 bases lay in between. This CDR3 has 13 residues. DNA for the CDR3: TGTGCCTGGAGCCGGGGGGAAAATGAAAAACTGTTTTTT. It codes for CAWSRGENEKLFF.

A remark on this clone: The same CDR3 can be traced to other DNA sequences in this sample. The chain joins TRBV18 to TRBJ1-1, with a possible D match to TRBD1 (5 bases). Germline assignment: CDR1 KGHSH and CDR2 LQKENI. The CDR3 consists of 14 residues. Trimming left V 2 bases short and J 1 base short, with 8 bases between. DNA for the CDR3: TGTGCCAGCTCACCAGGGACTGGGAACACTGAAGCTTTCTTT. Translating gives CASSPGTGNTEAFF.

This clone was picked up a small number of times. This chain connects TRBV7-2 to TRBJ2-6; TRBD1 matches at 7 bases. There are 16 residues in the CDR3. Germline lookup yields CDR1 SGHTA and CDR2 FQGNSA. The V segment lost 1 base and the J segment 3 bases; nucleotides outside the gene matches: 3. The CDR3 protein is CASSLGTGVGANVLTF. CDR3 in DNA: TGTGCCAGCAGCTTAGGAACAGGGGTTGGGGCCAACGTCCTGACTTTC.

The table lists this clone with a count of one. The chain is built from TRBV10-1 and TRBJ2-7; D is undetermined. The CDR3 spans 15 residues. The V end lost 2 bases, the J end lost 3 bases, and 14 bases lay between the germline ends. CDR1 is WNHNN and CDR2 is SYGVQD in the germline V gene (reference sequence). CDR3 nucleotides: TGCGCCAGCAGTGAGCCAGTGTTACCCATCTACGAGCAGTACTTC. This codes for CASSEPVLPIYEQYF.

The J gene is TRBJ1-5, the V gene TRBV30, with 9 bases aligning to TRBD1. This CDR3 comprises 15 residues. The germline gives CDR1 GTSNPN, CDR2 SVGIG (reference sequence). V was pared by 2 bases and J by 4 bases, with 6 bases of the junction left unmatched. CDR3 in DNA: TGTGCCTGGAGTCCAGGGACAGGGCTAAATCAGCCCCAGCATTTT. Translation gives CAWSPGTGLNQPQHF.

This clone was counted once. CDR3 bases: TGTGCCAGCAGCTTAATGGACAGGTCAGGTACTGAAGCTTTCTTT. It is translated as CASSLMDRSGTEAFF. The chain recombines TRBV5-8 with TRBJ1-1; TRBD1 agrees at 7 bases. Germline V gene data show CDR1 as SGHTS and CDR2 as YDEGEE. Trimming cost V 2 bases and J 5 bases; bases outside gene matches: 9. The CDR3 runs 15 residues.

DNA of the CDR3: TGTGCCAGCAGTGACGGGAACACCGGGGAGCTGTTTTTT. It specifies CASSDGNTGELFF. The chain combines TRBV6-1 with TRBJ2-2; D not certain. CDR3 length: 13 amino acids. The V end was cut by 3 bases, the J end by 1 base, with 3 bases between. Per germline, CDR1 MNHNS and CDR2 SASEGT.

As regards this clone: Different DNA sequences within this sample yield the same CDR3. The chain links TRBV15 to TRBJ1-5; D is possibly TRBD1 (6 bases). Trimming removed 0 bases at V and 1 base at J, with 7 bases between. Germline assignment: CDR1 LNHNV and CDR2 YYDKDF (reference sequence). The CDR3 extends over 15 amino acids. The CDR3 is CATSREQGSNQPQHF. The CDR3, as DNA: TGTGCCACCAGCAGAGAACAGGGCAGCAATCAGCCCCAGCATTTT.

The rearrangement joins TRBV2 to TRBJ2-5, with a tentative D call TRBD2 (6 bases). CDR3 size: 13 residues. Germline CDR1 is SNHLY and CDR2 is FYNNEI. The V end lost 10 bases, the J end lost 5 bases, and 17 bases lay between the germline ends. The CDR3 DNA is TGTGCCACCCAGAGGAGGGGTGGGGAGACCCAGTACTTC. Protein sequence: CATQRRGGETQYF.

This rearrangement joins TRBV7-9 to TRBJ2-1; TRBD2 might be the D (5 bases). V dropped 5 bases and J dropped 8 bases, with 10 bases sitting between them. Germline V gives CDR1 SEHNR, CDR2 FQNEAQ (reference sequence). This CDR3 spans 12 amino acids. The CDR3 sequence: CASSPLAYEQFF. The CDR3 nucleotides are TGTGCCAGCAGCCCCCTAGCTTATGAGCAGTTCTTC.

V is TRBV7-8 and J is TRBJ1-3; D call uncertain. The V gene's germline CDR1 is SGHVS and CDR2 FQNEAQ. V lost 3 bases and J lost 0, with 9 bases in between. There are 15 residues in the CDR3. CDR3 loop: CASSFAEDSGNTIYF. The DNA of the CDR3 is TGTGCCAGCAGCTTCGCAGAGGACTCTGGAAACACCATATATTTT. The entire variable domain, with the rest obtained from reference TRBV7-8 and TRBJ1-3, is as follows: GAGVSQSPRYKVAKRGQDVALRCDPISGHVSLFWYQQALGQGPEFLTYFQNEAQLDKSGLPSDRFFAERPEGSVSTLKIQRTQQEDSAVYLCASSFAEDSGNTIYFGEGSWLTVV.

The chain uses TRBV3-1 (or the pseudogene TRBV3-2) and TRBJ2-1, with TRBD2 matching over 7 bases. V shed 2 bases and J 7 bases; nucleotides not matched to a gene: 8. The CDR3 has 15 amino acids. CDR1 is LGHDT and CDR2 is YNNKEL in the germline V gene (reference sequence). The CDR3 region has the DNA TGTGCCAGCAGCCAACTGGTGCAGGGAGGGAATGAGCAGTTCTTC. It is translated as CASSQLVQGGNEQFF.

The genes are TRBV7-2 and TRBJ2-7, with 12 bases matching TRBD1. The CDR3 loop spans 16 amino acids. From germline, CDR1 is SGHTA and CDR2 FQGNSA. J gave up 6 bases and V 5 bases, and 11 bases lay outside the gene matches. In DNA, the CDR3 is TGTGCCAGCAGCCCAGGGACAGGGGGCGGCCGAGGCGAGCAGTACTTC. It encodes CASSPGTGGGRGEQYF. The variable domain in full, with the rest retrieved from reference TRBV7-2 and TRBJ2-7, is GAGVSQSPSNKVTEKGKDVELRCDPISGHTALYWYRQSLGQGLEFLIYFQGNSAPDKSGLPSDRFSAERTGGSVSTLTIQRTQQEDSAVYLCASSPGTGGGRGEQYFGPGTRLTVT.

Written as DNA, the CDR3 is TGCGCCAGCAGCTGGGGAGGGAACACTGAAGCTTTCTTT. This codes for CASSWGGNTEAFF. The V call is TRBV5-1, the J call TRBJ1-1, with unresolved D. Trimming stripped 3 bases from V and 1 base from J, with 7 bases between. The germline gives CDR1 SGHRS, CDR2 YFSETQ. CDR3 length: 13 residues.